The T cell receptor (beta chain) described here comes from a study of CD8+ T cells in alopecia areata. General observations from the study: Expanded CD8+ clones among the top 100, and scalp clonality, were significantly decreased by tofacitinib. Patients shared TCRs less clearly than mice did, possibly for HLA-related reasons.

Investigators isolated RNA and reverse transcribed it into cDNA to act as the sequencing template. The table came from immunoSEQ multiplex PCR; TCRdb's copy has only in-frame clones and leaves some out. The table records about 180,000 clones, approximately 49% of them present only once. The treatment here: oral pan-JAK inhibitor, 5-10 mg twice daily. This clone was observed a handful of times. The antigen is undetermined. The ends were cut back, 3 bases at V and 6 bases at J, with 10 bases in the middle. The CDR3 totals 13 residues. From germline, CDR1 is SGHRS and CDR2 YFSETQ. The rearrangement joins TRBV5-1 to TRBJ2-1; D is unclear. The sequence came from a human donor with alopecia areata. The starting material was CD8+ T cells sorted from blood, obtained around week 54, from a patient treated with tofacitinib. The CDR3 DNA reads TGCGCCAGCAGCTCGACCGGCCCCAATGAGCAGTTCTTC. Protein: CASSSTGPNEQFF.